This T cell receptor beta chain emerged from a study of blood T cell repertoires in COVID-19. Profiled with immunoSEQ multiplex PCR; TCRdb holds only in-frame clones, not every one. The sample consists of approximately 250,000 clones, about 80% of them appearing once. This clone turned up a few times. Participants spanned ages about 18 to 95 years and resided in about two dozen US areas. Germline loops: CDR1 SGHTA, CDR2 FQGNSA. CDR3 size: 13 residues. Trimming took 3 bases from V and 6 from J, leaving 11 bases between them. The chain employs TRBV7-2 and TRBJ1-2; maybe TRBD1 (6 bases). The clonotype originates from a man aged 30-40 years with acute COVID-19. The source material was PBMCs or T cells enriched from blood (not recorded which). The CDR3 nucleotides read TGTGCCAGCAGCTTCAGGACAGACAATGGCTACACCTTC. Its protein product is CASSFRTDNGYTF.